These T cell receptor beta chains were read from a single sample in a study of cytotoxic CD8 clonotypes in ibrutinib-treated CLL. Repertoires were generated with immunoSEQ multiplex PCR, while TCRdb's copy carries only in-frame clones and drops some. The repertoire includes some 93,000 clones, around four fifths of them detected once, and less than 35% sits in the top ten. This specimen consisted of PBMCs, obtained after 12 months of ibrutinib treatment. All receptors derive from a human donor with chronic lymphocytic leukemia. Each CDR3 is given with its conserved first and last residue. D genes are given only for firm matches. Size is stated for part of the rows, as once, few or many counts, or as a class when the clone is expanded.

>12|TRBV7-2|NA|NA|TRBJ2-7
TGTGCCAGCAGCATGACAGTTTACGAGCAGTACTTC
CASSMTVYEQYF
>11|TRBV7-2|NA|NA|TRBJ1-2
TGTGCCAGCAGCTTGGGGGGTGGCTACACCTTC
CASSLGGGYTF
>14|TRBV10-3|NA|NA|TRBJ2-7
TGTGCCATCAGTGAGGACCGCGGAGTTAGGGAGCAGTACTTC
CAISEDRGVREQYF
>15|TRBV7-9|NA|NA|TRBJ1-5
TGTGCCAGCAGCTTAGGACAGATCAACAATCAGCCCCAGCATTTT
CASSLGQINNQPQHF
>17|TRBV25-1|NA|TRBD1|TRBJ2-6
TGTGCCAGCAGTGAATATATGGGACAGTCTGGGGCCAACGTCCTGACTTTC
CASSEYMGQSGANVLTF
>14|TRBV19|NA|TRBD1|TRBJ2-4
TGTGCCAGTTGCGACAGGGGGCTACGGAACATTCAGTACTTC
CASCDRGLRNIQYF
>14|TRBV18|once|NA|TRBJ1-5
TGTGCCAGCTCACCGGGCGTTAGCAATCAGCCCCAGCATTTT
CASSPGVSNQPQHF
>18|TRBV7-3|NA|TRBD2|TRBJ2-5
TGTGCCAGCAGCACCGGGACTAGCGGGGGGGCGAGGCAAGAGACCCAGTACTTC
CASSTGTSGGARQETQYF
>14|TRBV19|NA|NA|TRBJ1-1
TGTGCCAGTAGTAAGGGATGGGAGAACACTGAAGCTTTCTTT
CASSKGWENTEAFF
>13|TRBV28|NA|NA|TRBJ2-5
TGTGCCAGCAGTCGCGGACGGGGAGGGACCCAGTACTTC
CASSRGRGGTQYF
>14|TRBV2|few|NA|TRBJ1-2
TGTGCCAGCAGAACGGGACAAACTTCTTATGGCTACACCTTC
CASRTGQTSYGYTF
>12|TRBV6-6|NA|TRBD1|TRBJ1-3
TGTGCCGCACAGGGGGCTGGAAACACCATATATTTT
CAAQGAGNTIYF
>13|TRBV14|NA|NA|TRBJ2-1
TGTGCCAGCAGCCCGTCTCCCGTGGATGAGCAGTTCTTC
CASSPSPVDEQFF
>15|TRBV30|NA|NA|TRBJ2-5
TGTGCCTGGGGGAGTGCGTCCGGCTCCCAAGAGACCCAGTACTTC
CAWGSASGSQETQYF
>14|TRBV10-2|NA|NA|TRBJ2-3
TGCGCCACCCGATCGACTAGAGCCTCAGATACGCAGTATTTT
CATRSTRASDTQYF
>15|TRBV6-1|once|NA|TRBJ1-2
TGTGCCAGCAGTGAAGCGTTGGGGACCCCTCGCGACTACACCTTC
CASSEALGTPRDYTF
>15|TRBV6-5|NA|NA|TRBJ2-5
TGTGCCAGCAGTTACATCTGGGAAATGAGGGAGACCCAGTACTTC
CASSYIWEMRETQYF
>12|TRBV2|few|NA|TRBJ2-4
TGTGCCACCCGGACCGAGAAAAACATTCAGTACTTC
CATRTEKNIQYF
>15|TRBV15|NA|NA|TRBJ2-3
TGTGCCACCAGCAGGATGGGACCGGGCACAGATACGCAGTATTTT
CATSRMGPGTDTQYF
>14|TRBV6-4|NA|NA|TRBJ2-3
TGTGCCAGCAGTGAGGGGTTGGACACAGATACGCAGTATTTT
CASSEGLDTDTQYF
>15|TRBV7-2|once|NA|TRBJ1-2
TGTGCCAGCAGCTTAGCCACGACCGGCAACTATGGCTACACCTTC
CASSLATTGNYGYTF
>15|TRBV18|NA|NA|TRBJ1-4
TGTGCCAGCTCACGGACAGCCTCAACTAATGAAAAACTGTTTTTT
CASSRTASTNEKLFF
>15|TRBV11-2|NA|NA|TRBJ2-2
TGTGCCAGCAGCCGGGGCACAGGGGAGGCCGGGGAGCTGTTTTTT
CASSRGTGEAGELFF
>17|TRBV5-1|once|TRBD1|TRBJ1-1
TGCGCCAGCAGCCCTGGACAGGAGAGAGGAGGTAACACTGAAGCTTTCTTT
CASSPGQERGGNTEAFF
>13|TRBV9|few|NA|TRBJ1-6
TGTGCCAGCAGCGCCAGCAGCAACCTACCCCTCCACTTT
CASSASSNLPLHF
>14|TRBV5-1|NA|NA|TRBJ2-7
TGTGCCAGCAGTCACTCTAATACAGGGTACGAGCAGTACTTC
CASSHSNTGYEQYF
>15|TRBV19|NA|NA|TRBJ1-1
TGTGCCAGTAGTACGGCAGGGTCCATGAACACTGAAGCTTTCTTT
CASSTAGSMNTEAFF
>15|TRBV4-2|few|NA|TRBJ2-7
TGTGCCAGCAGCCAAGGGCTTAGTAGCTCCTACGAGCAGTACTTC
CASSQGLSSSYEQYF
>17|TRBV10-3|NA|TRBD1|TRBJ2-5
TGTGCCATCAGTTCCCACCGGGGAACAGGGGTGGGGGAGACCCAGTACTTC
CAISSHRGTGVGETQYF
>13|TRBV7-9|NA|NA|TRBJ1-4
TGTGCCAGCAGCCCCGACCCGAATGAAAAACTGTTTTTT
CASSPDPNEKLFF
>15|TRBV9|NA|NA|TRBJ1-4
TGTGCCAGCAGTGAACGCGGGTCGCCTAATGAAAAACTGTTTTTT
CASSERGSPNEKLFF
>17|TRBV30|NA|NA|TRBJ2-6
TGTGCCTGGAGTACCGGCTCCCGGGGCTCCGGGGCCAACGTCCTGACTTTC
CAWSTGSRGSGANVLTF
>10|TRBV6-1|NA|NA|TRBJ1-4
TGTGCCAGCAGCTTGGAGGAACTGTTTTTT
CASSLEELFF
>15|TRBV27|NA|TRBD1|TRBJ2-4
TGTGCCAGCAGAAAAGGACAGGGGGAGGCCCACATTCAGTACTTC
CASRKGQGEAHIQYF
>15|TRBV7-2|NA|TRBD1|TRBJ2-5
TGTGCCAGCAGCTTAGGACAGGGGGGCCCAGAGACCCAGTACTTC
CASSLGQGGPETQYF
>14|TRBV5-1|once|NA|TRBJ2-1
TGCGCCAGCAGCTTGAACCCCGGCTACAATGAGCAGTTCTTC
CASSLNPGYNEQFF
>13|TRBV19|NA|NA|TRBJ2-7
TGTGCCAGTAGTGCTGACAGGGGAGGGGAGCAGTACTTC
CASSADRGGEQYF
>14|TRBV5-1|NA|NA|TRBJ2-2
TGCGCCAGCAAAAGGGTTTCGAACACCGGGGAGCTGTTTTTT
CASKRVSNTGELFF
>13|TRBV29-1|NA|TRBD2|TRBJ2-5
TGCAGCGTTTCTAGCGGAGCCCAAGAGACCCAGTACTTC
CSVSSGAQETQYF
>13|TRBV5-6|NA|TRBD2|TRBJ2-5
TGTGCCAGCAACAGCGGGGGGCAAGAGACCCAGTACTTC
CASNSGGQETQYF
>21|TRBV9|NA|NA|TRBJ1-4
TGTGCCAGCAGCGTAGCTCGGGTCCTACCTAACGTCCCGCGACACTATGAAAAACTGTTTTTT
CASSVARVLPNVPRHYEKLFF
>13|TRBV7-9|once|NA|TRBJ1-2
TGTGCCAGCAGCCCTGGGACGGTAGTTAACTACACCTTC
CASSPGTVVNYTF
>11|TRBV6-6|NA|NA|TRBJ1-1
TGTGCCAGCAGGGGACGGCCTGAAGCTTTCTTT
CASRGRPEAFF
>14|TRBV11-2|once|NA|TRBJ1-6
TGTGCCAGCAGCTTAGATCGGAGGGTTTCACCCCTCCACTTT
CASSLDRRVSPLHF
>14|TRBV6-1|NA|NA|TRBJ1-3
TGTGCCAGCAGTGATCCAGGGGAGGGAAACACCATATATTTT
CASSDPGEGNTIYF
>14|TRBV11-3|NA|NA|TRBJ2-3
TGTGCCAGCAGCTTAGCTGGTAGCACAGATACGCAGTATTTT
CASSLAGSTDTQYF
>15|TRBV6-5|NA|NA|TRBJ2-5
TGTGCCAGCAGTTACCAGGGGGGTAGCAAAGAGACCCAGTACTTC
CASSYQGGSKETQYF
>14|TRBV18|NA|NA|TRBJ1-2
TGTGCCAGCTCACCACTAACGCAGAATTATGGCTACACCTTC
CASSPLTQNYGYTF
>13|TRBV5-1|few|NA|TRBJ2-2
TGCGCCAGCAGCTTCCTGAACACCGGGGAGCTGTTTTTT
CASSFLNTGELFF
>12|TRBV11-1|few|NA|TRBJ1-2
TGTGCCAGCAGCCAAGATTCAGAAGGCTACACCTTC
CASSQDSEGYTF
>15|TRBV6-1|NA|TRBD1|TRBJ1-5
TGTGCCAGCAGTGAAGTTCCAGGGGGAGGTCAGCCCCAGCATTTT
CASSEVPGGGQPQHF
>13|TRBV6-5|once|TRBD1|TRBJ1-3
TGTGCCAGCAGGTTGACAGGGGGAAACACCATATATTTT
CASRLTGGNTIYF
>14|TRBV7-3|NA|NA|TRBJ2-1
TGTGCCAGCAGCCACTTTGGGGCCGGGGATGAGCAGTTCTTC
CASSHFGAGDEQFF
>16|TRBV28|once|NA|TRBJ2-7
TGTGCCAGCACCAACCGGGGGGCAGGGGGCTCCTACGAGCAGTACTTC
CASTNRGAGGSYEQYF
>15|TRBV21-1|NA|NA|TRBJ2-1
TGTGCCAGCAGCCGGTACAGGGGGCTTGATAATGAGCAGTTCTTC
CASSRYRGLDNEQFF
>13|TRBV7-3|NA|NA|TRBJ2-5
TGTGCCAGCAGCCCAACAGACCGAGGGACCCAGTACTTC
CASSPTDRGTQYF